This record looks at one TCR beta chain sequence and its context. The antigen remains undetermined. In TCRdb, the 5' RACE reads were re-called with MiXCR into one record per CDR3 protein. The sample yields roughly 400,000 distinct CDR3 sequences, around 24% seen once. The sample belongs to a study of T-cell memory formation after mild COVID-19. Overall study findings and caveats: In pre-infection memory, a portion of responding clones appeared, which suggested that cross-reactive memory joined.

Trimming pared 0 bases from V and 10 bases from J, leaving 11 bases between. Looked up from germline, CDR1 is SGHRS and CDR2 is YFSETQ. CDR3 length: 14 residues. The receptor was derived from an adult woman who had mild COVID-19 (a few samples of this study predate the infection). Cell type and time point are not known. The sequenced material came from PBMCs or a T cell subset sorted from them (not recorded which). The rearrangement links TRBV5-1 to TRBJ1-6, with D tentatively TRBD1 (5 bases). CDR3 nucleotide sequence: TGCGCCAGCAGCTTGGGCGGGAGGGGCTCACCCCTCCACTTT. It codes for CASSLGGRGSPLHF.